Below are 29 T cell receptor beta chains sequenced from a single sample in a study of early T cells in non-severe SARS-CoV-2 infection. From the 5' RACE reads, TCRdb called clonotypes with MiXCR, one entry per CDR3 protein. The data show roughly 30,000 distinct CDR3 sequences, with about 4.6% seen just once and 9.5% to 13% held by the top ten. Sequencing was performed on whole blood. The receptors shown here come from an adult who was a healthcare worker with PCR-confirmed SARS-CoV-2 infection or an uninfected control (not recorded which).

There are many counts of this clonotype. The rearrangement joins TRBV4-1 to TRBJ1-2; no definite D call. Trimming stripped 4 bases from V and 8 bases from J, with 11 bases between. The CDR3 length is 12 residues. The germline gives CDR1 MGHRA, CDR2 YSYEKL. Here the CDR3 reads CASSRVMGGYTF. The CDR3, as DNA: TGCGCCAGCAGCCGCGTTATGGGGGGCTACACCTTC.

This clonotype has a count of ten or more. The gene calls are TRBV20-1 and TRBJ2-7; no firm D call. The CDR3 length is 13 residues. Germline V gene sequence: CDR1 DFQATT, CDR2 SNEGSKA (reference sequence). CDR3 sequence (DNA): TGCAGCCCTTTAGAGCAGAACACCTACGAGCAGTACTTC. This sequence encodes CSPLEQNTYEQYF.

This clonotype was observed many times. V usage is TRBV28 and J usage is TRBJ2-3; D is perhaps TRBD2 (6 bases). The V and J ends lost 5 bases and 3 bases respectively, with 15 bases between them. CDR1 MDHEN and CDR2 SYDVKM come from the germline V gene. The CDR3 runs 15 residues. In DNA form, the CDR3 reads TGTGCCAGCAGTGCCGACCTGCTAGCGACAGATACGCAGTATTTT. Encoded protein: CASSADLLATDTQYF. Full variable domain (remainder filled in from reference TRBV28 and TRBJ2-3): DVKVTQSSRYLVKRTGEKVFLECVQDMDHENMFWYRQDPGLGLRLIYFSYDVKMKEKGDIPEGYSVSREKKERFSLILESASTNQTSMYLCASSADLLATDTQYFGPGTRLTVL.

This clonotype was counted at least ten times. The V call is TRBV12-3 or TRBV12-4, the J call TRBJ2-2; weak D call: TRBD1 (5 bases). The CDR3 covers 14 residues. V was pared by 3 bases and J by 1 base, with 6 bases between. CDR3 nucleotides: TGTGCCAGCAGTTTTACAGGGAACACCGGGGAGCTGTTTTTT. Amino acid sequence: CASSFTGNTGELFF.

At least ten counts were recorded for this clonotype. In nucleotides, the CDR3 is TGTGCCACCCTGGGCAGGGACTCTCTCTATGGGGGGGCCAACGTCCTGACTTTC. Its translation is CATLGRDSLYGGANVLTF. The J gene is TRBJ2-6, the V gene TRBV10-3; tentative D call: TRBD2 (6 bases). The germline gives CDR1 ENHRY, CDR2 SYGVKD. Trimming left V 10 bases short and J 4 bases short, with 26 bases between. There are 18 residues in the CDR3.

V is TRBV3-1 and J is TRBJ2-1; 9 nucleotides align to TRBD2. CDR3 length equals 14 residues. Losses at the gene ends were 5 bases for V and 7 bases for J; bases not matched to a gene: 6. CDR1 is LGHDT and CDR2 is YNNKEL in the germline V gene (reference sequence). Written as DNA, the CDR3 is TGTGCCAGCAGCAGCCGCGGGGGGGCGAATGAGCAGTTCTTC. It encodes CASSSRGGANEQFF.

This clonotype was seen repeatedly, ten times or more. This chain joins TRBV29-1 and TRBJ2-7; D perhaps matches TRBD2 (7 bases). The CDR3 extends over 14 amino acids. V lost 4 bases, J lost 2 bases, and 15 bases lay in between. Looked up from germline, CDR1 is SQVTM and CDR2 is ANQGSEA. Here the CDR3 DNA reads TGCAGCGTTGTTGGGGGGGGCCGAACCTACGAGCAGTACTTC. This translates into CSVVGGGRTYEQYF.

This clonotype came up many times. The genes are TRBV20-1 and TRBJ2-5; tentatively, D is TRBD1 (6 bases). V lost 4 bases, J lost 1 base, and 10 bases lay in between. Per the germline V gene, CDR1 is DFQATT and CDR2 is SNEGSKA (reference sequence). This CDR3 is built from 13 residues. The CDR3 is CSATTGFQETQYF. In DNA, the CDR3 is TGCAGTGCTACGACAGGTTTCCAAGAGACCCAGTACTTC.

This clonotype was counted a few times. The chain links TRBV12-3 or TRBV12-4 to TRBJ2-7; 13 bases fit TRBD2. This CDR3 comprises 15 residues. Trimming took 5 bases from V and 3 from J; bases not matched to a gene: 4. Here the CDR3 reads CASSTSGRAHYEQYF. CDR3 DNA sequence: TGTGCCAGCAGTACTAGCGGGAGGGCACACTACGAGCAGTACTTC.

This clonotype came up many times. The V gene is TRBV28, the J gene TRBJ2-7; D perhaps matches TRBD1 (6 bases). CDR3 length: 13 residues. V was clipped by 7 bases and J by 1 base, with 11 bases between them. CDR1 MDHEN and CDR2 SYDVKM come from the germline V gene. Written as DNA, the CDR3 is TGTGCCAGCACCCCGGGACATTCCTACGAGCAGTACTTC. This translates into CASTPGHSYEQYF.

This clonotype occurred many times. The chain combines TRBV20-1 with TRBJ2-7, with 7 bases that match TRBD1. The CDR3 has 12 residues. Germline CDR1 DFQATT, CDR2 SNEGSKA (reference sequence). The junction had 0 bases not matched to a gene; V was cut back by 3 bases and J by 1 base. The CDR3 nucleotides read TGCAGTGCTAGGACAGGGTCCTACGAGCAGTACTTC. Its translation: CSARTGSYEQYF.

The sample holds many counts of this clonotype. The rearrangement joins TRBV20-1 to TRBJ1-1; D is undetermined. CDR3 length equals 13 residues. Germline CDR1 DFQATT, CDR2 SNEGSKA (reference sequence). V dropped 3 bases and J dropped 0 bases, with 8 bases sitting between them. CDR3 residues: CSASGRLNTEAFF. CDR3 nucleotides: TGCAGTGCTAGCGGACGGCTGAACACTGAAGCTTTCTTT.

The sample holds many counts of this clonotype. The chain links TRBV4-2 to TRBJ1-3; D is undetermined. With 4 bases removed from V and 0 bases from J, the gap between germline ends came to 10 bases. CDR1 is LGHNA, CDR2 YNFKEQ, per germline. This CDR3 comprises 15 residues. The CDR3 nucleotides are TGTGCCAGCAGCCGCGGAGACCGCTCTGGAAACACCATATATTTT. This codes for CASSRGDRSGNTIYF.

The rearrangement joins TRBV2 to TRBJ2-4; the match to TRBD1 covers 7 bases. The CDR3 consists of 14 residues. V lost 9 bases to trimming and J lost 4 bases; unmatched junction nucleotides: 9. Germline-derived CDR1 and CDR2 are SNHLY and FYNNEI. In DNA form, the CDR3 reads TGTGCCAGTGTTACTGGACAGGCTAAAAACATTCAGTACTTC. Encoded protein: CASVTGQAKNIQYF.

There are many counts of this clonotype. The chain employs TRBV5-1 and TRBJ2-1; D is ambiguous. Germline CDR1 and CDR2: SGHRS and YFSETQ. The CDR3 contains 15 residues. V shed 0 bases and J shed 0 bases, with 7 bases lying between them. CDR3: CASSLGQSSYNEQFF. The CDR3 bases are TGCGCCAGCAGCTTGGGGCAGAGCTCCTACAATGAGCAGTTCTTC.

This clonotype came up many times. The V call is TRBV7-3, the J call TRBJ2-1; 7 bases match TRBD2. Per the germline V gene, CDR1 is SGHTA and CDR2 is FQGTGA. V gave up 2 bases and J gave up 2 bases; unmatched junction bases: 6. The CDR3 sequence is 16 residues long. CDR3 nucleotide sequence: TGTGCCAGCAGCTTAGGCGGGAGTGGGACCTACAATGAGCAGTTCTTC. Translation: CASSLGGSGTYNEQFF.

This clonotype was counted ten times or more. This chain joins TRBV3-1 and TRBJ2-7, with TRBD1 matching over 10 bases. This CDR3 has 14 residues. The germline gives CDR1 LGHDT, CDR2 YNNKEL (reference sequence). With 3 bases clipped from V and 5 bases from J, the junction kept 4 bases outside the gene matches. This CDR3 reads CASSHRDRGDEQYF. CDR3 coding DNA: TGTGCCAGCAGCCACCGGGACAGGGGCGACGAGCAGTACTTC.

This clonotype was picked up many times. The rearrangement links TRBV3-1 to TRBJ1-6, with D uncertain. The germline V and J ends were trimmed by 2 bases and 14 bases, with 13 bases remaining between them. Germline assignment: CDR1 LGHDT and CDR2 YNNKEL (reference sequence). CDR3 length equals 13 residues. The CDR3 nucleotides read TGTGCCAGCAGCCAACTGACCGGGGAGGCCCTCCACTTT. As protein: CASSQLTGEALHF.

At least ten counts were recorded for this clonotype. V usage is TRBV5-1 and J usage is TRBJ1-5; D call uncertain. The CDR3 has 14 amino acids. Germline V gives CDR1 SGHRS, CDR2 YFSETQ. Trimming took 0 bases from V and 9 from J, leaving 13 bases between them. The CDR3 sequence is CASSLGHEVGPQHF. DNA of the CDR3: TGCGCCAGCAGCTTGGGGCACGAAGTCGGGCCCCAGCATTTT.

The table lists this clonotype with many counts. V is TRBV28 and J is TRBJ2-1; no clear D. Germline assignment: CDR1 MDHEN and CDR2 SYDVKM. V gave up 6 bases and J gave up 2 bases, with 11 bases separating them. The CDR3 loop spans 14 amino acids. The CDR3 region is CASSASLTYNEQFF. In DNA form, the CDR3 reads TGTGCCAGCAGCGCTAGTCTAACCTACAATGAGCAGTTCTTC.

This clonotype was seen ten or more times. This chain joins TRBV13 and TRBJ2-7; D gene ambiguous. The CDR3 length is 13 residues. The V end lost 4 bases, the J end lost 0 bases, and 7 bases lay between the germline ends. The V gene's germline CDR1 is PRHDT and CDR2 FYEKMQ (reference sequence). For the CDR3, the DNA is TGTGCCAGCAGCTCCAGGAGCTCCTACGAGCAGTACTTC. Translating it yields CASSSRSSYEQYF.

The table lists this clonotype with many counts. V gene TRBV12-3 or TRBV12-4 combines with J gene TRBJ1-5; the D is unclear. This CDR3 is 15 amino acids long. V dropped 2 bases and J dropped 2 bases, with 10 bases sitting between them. The CDR3: CASSLIGLGNQPQHF. In DNA, the CDR3 is TGTGCCAGCAGTTTAATTGGTTTAGGCAATCAGCCCCAGCATTTT.

This clonotype was detected many times. The rearrangement joins TRBV29-1 to TRBJ2-2, with 10 bases fitting TRBD1. The CDR3 consists of 14 residues. Germline V gene data show CDR1 as SQVTM and CDR2 as ANQGSEA. Losses at the gene ends were 7 bases for V and 10 bases for J; bases not matched to a gene: 12. The CDR3 here is CSARQGAGTKELFF. DNA for the CDR3: TGCAGCGCGAGACAGGGGGCGGGCACCAAGGAGCTGTTTTTT.

There are a few counts of this clonotype. The V gene is TRBV12-3 or TRBV12-4, the J gene TRBJ2-7; D unresolved. The V gene lost 4 bases and the J gene lost 0 bases, with 13 bases spanning the gap. CDR3 length: 15 residues. The CDR3 nucleotides read TGTGCCAGCAGTTCAAGTTCTTTTCCCTCCTACGAGCAGTACTTC. Encoded protein: CASSSSSFPSYEQYF.

There are many counts of this clonotype. The chain uses TRBV6-5 and TRBJ2-7; TRBD2 matches at 7 bases. J gave up 2 bases and V 2 bases, and 9 bases lay outside the gene matches. The CDR3 sequence is 16 residues long. The germline V gene has CDR1 MNHEY and CDR2 SVGAGI. The CDR3 spells CASSYIFGGGTYEQYF. The CDR3 nucleotides are TGTGCCAGCAGTTACATTTTCGGCGGGGGAACCTACGAGCAGTACTTC.

In its sample, this clonotype was seen many times. The chain combines TRBV12-3 or TRBV12-4 with TRBJ2-2; D ambiguous. Trimming pared 1 base from V and 4 bases from J, leaving 10 bases between. The CDR3 sequence is 15 residues long. CDR3 coding DNA: TGTGCCAGCAGTTTAGGCGCACTACCCACCGGGGAGCTGTTTTTT. As protein: CASSLGALPTGELFF.

This clonotype appeared a few times. The genes are TRBV7-2 and TRBJ1-4, with D unresolved. V lost 2 bases, J lost 5 bases, and 15 bases lay in between. The germline V gene has CDR1 SGHTA and CDR2 FQGNSA. CDR3 length: 16 residues. The CDR3 nucleotides are TGTGCCAGCAGCTTAACGAGCGAAGGAAGAAATGAAAAACTGTTTTTT. Protein: CASSLTSEGRNEKLFF. The full variable domain, its missing parts supplied by reference TRBV7-2 and TRBJ1-4, is GAGVSQSPSNKVTEKGKDVELRCDPISGHTALYWYRQSLGQGLEFLIYFQGNSAPDKSGLPSDRFSAERTGGSVSTLTIQRTQQEDSAVYLCASSLTSEGRNEKLFFGSGTQLSVL.

This clonotype has a handful of counts. V usage is TRBV11-2 and J usage is TRBJ2-4; no clear D. Per the germline V gene, CDR1 is SGHAT and CDR2 is FQNNGV. The CDR3 is 16 residues long. Trimming cost V 2 bases and J 0 bases, with 11 bases left between them. CDR3 sequence (DNA): TGTGCCAGCAGCTTATCGCTAGTCCTAGCCAAAAACATTCAGTACTTC. Its translation is CASSLSLVLAKNIQYF.

The rearrangement links TRBV7-9 to TRBJ2-5; TRBD2 aligns across 7 bases. CDR1 and CDR2 from the germline V gene are SEHNR and FQNEAQ (reference sequence). The CDR3 runs 14 residues. V lost 1 base and J lost 7; bases outside the gene matches: 6. The CDR3 sequence: CASSLVVSGGTQYF. The CDR3 DNA reads TGTGCCAGCAGCTTAGTGGTATCGGGAGGGACCCAGTACTTC. The full variable domain, completed using reference TRBV7-9 and TRBJ2-5, is DTGVSQNPRHKITKRGQNVTFRCDPISEHNRLYWYRQTLGQGPEFLTYFQNEAQLEKSRLLSDRFSAERPKGSFSTLEIQRTEQGDSAMYLCASSLVVSGGTQYFGPGTRLLVL.